A single sample gave rise to the 29 T cell receptor beta chains below, sequenced in a study of blood T cell repertoires in COVID-19. Generated by immunoSEQ multiplex PCR, the TCRdb table keeps only in-frame clones and is missing some. The sample contains about 75,000 clones, around two thirds of which appear only once. Sequencing was performed on peripheral blood. All receptors come from a human donor with acute or convalescent COVID-19. The donor label of this sample is uncertain.

The chain combines TRBV5-6 with TRBJ2-5, with 7 bases identical to TRBD2. The CDR3 is 16 amino acids. The V segment lost 0 bases and the J segment 1 base; nucleotides outside the gene matches: 6. The germline gives CDR1 SGHDT, CDR2 YYEEEE. Here the CDR3 reads CASSLVPSGAQETQYF. In DNA, the CDR3 is TGTGCCAGCAGCTTGGTGCCTAGCGGAGCCCAAGAGACCCAGTACTTC.

This clone was counted a few times. The J gene is TRBJ2-7, the V gene TRBV29-1, with 7 bases identical to TRBD2. The CDR3 runs to 13 residues. CDR1 is SQVTM, CDR2 ANQGSEA, per germline. Trimming at V came to 4 bases and at J to 0 bases, leaving 3 bases not matched to a gene. CDR3 DNA: TGCAGCGTTGCCGGGGGGAGCTCCTACGAGCAGTACTTC. The encoded protein is CSVAGGSSYEQYF.

The chain joins TRBV19 to TRBJ1-5; 9 bases are a match to TRBD1. Trimming cost V 10 bases and J 3 bases; bases outside gene matches: 7. In germline, CDR1 is LNHDA, CDR2 SQIVND (reference sequence). This CDR3 contains 14 residues. CDR3 sequence (DNA): TGTGCCACCAGGGACAGGGCCCACAATCAGCCCCAGCATTTT. Translated, it gives CATRDRAHNQPQHF.

The V and J genes are TRBV15 and TRBJ2-6, with a weak D call TRBD1 (5 bases). Trimming took 6 bases from V and 0 from J, leaving 9 bases between them. The CDR3 covers 15 residues. Germline lookup yields CDR1 LNHNV and CDR2 YYDKDF (reference sequence). The CDR3 protein is CATSLDSSGANVLTF. The CDR3 DNA is TGTGCCACCAGTCTTGACAGCTCTGGGGCCAACGTCCTGACTTTC.

V and J are TRBV18 and TRBJ1-1; D is unclear. The CDR3 has 15 residues. Germline V CDR1 and CDR2: KGHSH, LQKENI. V gave up 5 bases and J gave up 2 bases, with 15 bases separating them. Written as DNA, the CDR3 is TGTGCCAGCTCAGCCTCCCGAGGAGGAAACACTGAAGCTTTCTTT. Protein product: CASSASRGGNTEAFF.

This chain uses TRBV9 with TRBJ1-1; perhaps TRBD1 as D (6 bases). Trimming took 0 bases from V and 0 from J, leaving 9 bases between them. Germline-derived CDR1 and CDR2 are SGDLS and YYNGEE. CDR3 length equals 15 residues. The chain's CDR3 is CASSVEGHLNTEAFF. The CDR3 region has the DNA TGTGCCAGCAGCGTAGAGGGACACCTGAACACTGAAGCTTTCTTT.

This clone has a handful of counts. The J gene is TRBJ2-7, the V gene TRBV18, with D possibly matching TRBD2 (5 bases). CDR1 KGHSH and CDR2 LQKENI come from the germline V gene. The CDR3 is 14 residues long. Trimming removed 3 bases from V and 5 bases from J, with 14 bases in between. The CDR3: CASSPVGSGDEQYV. The CDR3 DNA is TGTGCCAGCTCACCGGTCGGGTCCGGGGACGAGCAGTACGTC.

The chain employs TRBV5-8 and TRBJ1-6; D call uncertain. The CDR3 loop spans 11 amino acids. CDR1 SGHTS and CDR2 YDEGEE come from the germline V gene. Between the trimmed V and J ends, which lost 4 bases and 9 bases, there was a span of 5 bases. The CDR3 is CASSAASPLHF. In DNA, the CDR3 is TGTGCCAGCAGCGCGGCTTCACCCCTCCACTTT.

The CDR3 DNA reads TGTGCCAGCAGCCCGAGCCCGCTTGGTACCAGCGCTGGAAACACCATATATTTT. Its translation is CASSPSPLGTSAGNTIYF. This chain joins TRBV7-3 and TRBJ1-3; no clear D. V lost 5 bases and J lost 2, with 22 bases in between. Germline V gives CDR1 SGHTA, CDR2 FQGTGA. The CDR3 totals 18 residues.

This clone was counted only a few times. This chain joins TRBV28 and TRBJ2-7; TRBD1 aligns across 7 bases. Germline CDR1 and CDR2: MDHEN and SYDVKM. With 7 bases clipped from V and 2 bases from J, the junction kept 5 bases outside the gene matches. This CDR3 spans 13 amino acids. The CDR3 spells CASTPGTAYEQYF. DNA of the CDR3: TGTGCCAGCACGCCGGGGACAGCCTACGAGCAGTACTTC.

The gene calls are TRBV28 and TRBJ1-2; D gene ambiguous. Trimming shortened V by 6 bases and J by 4 bases, and 9 bases separated the two germline ends. The CDR3 has 12 amino acids. In germline, CDR1 is MDHEN, CDR2 SYDVKM. CDR3 sequence: CASSPRGYGYTF. For the CDR3, the DNA is TGTGCCAGCAGCCCCCGGGGCTATGGCTACACCTTC.

This clone was picked up one time. V is TRBV24-1 and J is TRBJ1-5; D might be TRBD1 (6 bases). Germline CDR1 and CDR2: KGHDR and SFDVKD. CDR3 length: 15 residues. V lost 5 bases, J lost 1 base, and 11 bases lay in between. The CDR3: CATSGGGESNQPQHF. CDR3 sequence (DNA): TGTGCCACCAGTGGAGGGGGAGAGAGCAATCAGCCCCAGCATTTT.

This clone was found a few times. The genes are TRBV6-6 and TRBJ2-7; 9 bases line up with TRBD2. The CDR3 is made up of 14 amino acids. The junction had 8 bases not matched to a gene; V was cut back by 6 bases and J by 5 bases. Germline CDR1 MNHNY, CDR2 SVGAGI (reference sequence). CDR3: CASRQRTSDNEQYF. The CDR3 DNA sequence: TGTGCCAGCAGACAAAGGACTAGCGACAACGAGCAGTACTTC.

This clone has just a few counts. The V call is TRBV7-8, the J call TRBJ1-1, with 7 positions matching TRBD1. Germline lookup yields CDR1 SGHVS and CDR2 FQNEAQ. There are 12 residues in the CDR3. V trimming: 8 bases; J trimming: 4 bases; junction bases outside the gene matches: 4. CDR3 in DNA: TGTGCCAGCGCCCAGGGGGGCACTGAAGCTTTCTTT. Translated: CASAQGGTEAFF.

This clone was observed once. The junction differs from germline at one of its ends, possibly a read error. V and J are TRBV12-5 and TRBJ2-5; maybe TRBD1 (6 bases). The germline gives CDR1 LGHNT, CDR2 FRNRAP. The CDR3 covers 13 residues. The CDR3 region is CASGLDSQETQYF. CDR3 bases: TGTGCTAGTGGCTTGGACAGCCAAGAGACCCAGTACTTC.

This chain uses TRBV18 with TRBJ2-1, with 9 bases that match TRBD1. The germline V gene encodes CDR1 KGHSH and CDR2 LQKENI. V shed 3 bases and J 9 bases; nucleotides not matched to a gene: 9. The CDR3 loop spans 15 amino acids. The CDR3 spells CASSPDRGGFGEQFF. CDR3 sequence (DNA): TGTGCCAGCTCACCGGACAGGGGTGGATTCGGTGAGCAGTTCTTC.

The chain carries TRBV10-1 and TRBJ2-2; D might be TRBD1 (5 bases). Trimming removed 5 bases from V and 8 bases from J, with 12 bases in between. This CDR3 has 13 residues. Germline V gene sequence: CDR1 WNHNN, CDR2 SYGVQD (reference sequence). The DNA for the CDR3 is TGCGCCAGCAGTTTAGGGGCGCAGGGGGAGCTGTTTTTT. Its translation: CASSLGAQGELFF.

The rearrangement links TRBV11-2 to TRBJ2-5; 7 bases fit TRBD2. This CDR3 comprises 16 residues. The germline gives CDR1 SGHAT, CDR2 FQNNGV. The trim removed 2 bases at V and 5 bases at J, leaving 11 bases unmatched. The CDR3 sequence: CASSLTPERGWETQYF. The CDR3 DNA follows: TGTGCCAGCAGCTTAACCCCGGAGCGGGGTTGGGAGACCCAGTACTTC.

This chain connects TRBV10-3 to TRBJ1-1; 9 bases line up with TRBD1. The CDR3 covers 15 residues. With 5 bases clipped from V and 1 base from J, the junction kept 5 bases outside the gene matches. The germline V gene has CDR1 ENHRY and CDR2 SYGVKD. The CDR3 here is CAISSRQGENTEAFF. CDR3 DNA: TGTGCCATCAGTTCCCGACAGGGGGAGAACACTGAAGCTTTCTTT.

The chain is built from TRBV3-1 (or the pseudogene TRBV3-2) and TRBJ2-5; possible D gene TRBD1, 6 bases. Trimming shortened V by 4 bases and J by 5 bases, and 17 bases separated the two germline ends. The length of the CDR3 is 15 residues. Germline CDR1 reads LGHDT; CDR2 reads YNNKEL (reference sequence). This CDR3 is CASSPPGAMGETQYF. The CDR3, as DNA: TGTGCCAGCAGCCCTCCAGGGGCGATGGGGGAGACCCAGTACTTC.

The V gene is TRBV2, the J gene TRBJ1-1; D is undetermined. The germline V and J ends were trimmed by 2 bases and 8 bases, with 12 bases remaining between them. Germline V CDR1 and CDR2: SNHLY, FYNNEI. The CDR3 covers 13 residues. The CDR3 loop reads CASSEYLGREAFF. In nucleotides, the CDR3 is TGTGCCAGCAGTGAATATCTGGGGAGGGAAGCTTTCTTT.

The chain joins TRBV19 to TRBJ1-3; no definite D call. Germline V gene lookup returns CDR1 LNHDA and CDR2 SQIVND (reference sequence). Trimming pared 5 bases from V and 0 bases from J, leaving 11 bases between. This CDR3 has 15 residues. Here the CDR3 reads CASSPMGSSGNTIYF. The CDR3 nucleotides read TGTGCCAGTAGTCCGATGGGGAGCTCTGGAAACACCATATATTTT. Combining the CDR3 with reference TRBV19 and TRBJ1-3 gives the whole variable domain DGGITQSPKYLFRKEGQNVTLSCEQNLNHDAMYWYRQDPGQGLRLIYYSQIVNDFQKGDIAEGYSVSREKKESFPLTVTSAQKNPTAFYLCASSPMGSSGNTIYFGEGSWLTVV.

This clone was seen many times. The chain is built from TRBV2 and TRBJ2-7; D unclear. Trimming removed 5 bases from V and 5 bases from J, with 4 bases in between. The CDR3 is 10 residues long. Looked up from germline, CDR1 is SNHLY and CDR2 is FYNNEI. The CDR3 sequence is CASSRNEQYF. The CDR3 DNA reads TGTGCCAGCAGTCGTAACGAGCAGTACTTC.

V usage is TRBV3-1 (or the pseudogene TRBV3-2) and J usage is TRBJ1-3; 7 nucleotides match TRBD1. Per germline, CDR1 LGHDT and CDR2 YNNKEL (reference sequence). V gave up 1 base and J gave up 2 bases; unmatched junction bases: 5. The CDR3 extends over 16 amino acids. The CDR3 coding sequence is TGTGCCAGCAGCCAAGTGACGGGACAGACTGGAAACACCATATATTTT. It yields the protein CASSQVTGQTGNTIYF.

This chain joins TRBV19 and TRBJ1-2, with a tentative D call TRBD1 (6 bases). The CDR3 spans 14 residues. Germline-derived CDR1 and CDR2 are LNHDA and SQIVND (reference sequence). Trimming stripped 3 bases from V and 3 bases from J, with 11 bases between. CDR3 amino acids: CASSIVGQHYGYTF. CDR3 nucleotides: TGTGCCAGTAGTATCGTTGGACAGCACTATGGCTACACCTTC.

This chain joins TRBV5-1 and TRBJ2-3, with 7 bases identical to TRBD1. Trimming removed 4 bases from V and 4 bases from J; junction bases left unmatched: 12. CDR1 and CDR2 (germline): SGHRS, YFSETQ. The CDR3 sequence is 16 residues long. As DNA, the CDR3 is TGCGCCAGCAGCCCGGGACAGCCACCAGGGGCAGATACGCAGTATTTT. It specifies CASSPGQPPGADTQYF.

The rearrangement joins TRBV12-2 to TRBJ2-7; the tabulated D call, TRBD1, remains unverified against the DNA. TRBV12-2 is classified as a pseudogene. The CDR3 is 17 amino acids. CDR3 residues: CASRLRFEGDLAYEQYV. The CDR3 nucleotides are TGTGCAAGTCGCTTACGCTTCGAGGGGGATCTCGCCTACGAGCAGTACGTC.

V is TRBV3-1 (or the pseudogene TRBV3-2) and J is TRBJ2-6; D gene unclear. This CDR3 has 15 residues. Germline values: CDR1 LGHDT, CDR2 YNNKEL (reference sequence). The V end was cut by 2 bases, the J end by 2 bases, with 7 bases between. In DNA, the CDR3 is TGTGCCAGCAGCCAACGGGTAACTGGGGCCAACGTCCTGACTTTC. Amino acid sequence: CASSQRVTGANVLTF.

V and J are TRBV5-1 and TRBJ1-1; 8 bases match TRBD1. Germline V gene sequence: CDR1 SGHRS, CDR2 YFSETQ. This CDR3 has 14 residues. J was trimmed by 5 bases and V by 2 bases; bases with no gene match: 5. The CDR3 DNA sequence: TGCGCCAGCAGCTTAGACAGGGGTGCGACTGAAGCTTTCTTT. Translation: CASSLDRGATEAFF.